These T cell receptor beta chains were read from a single sample in a study of blood T cell repertoires in COVID-19. The method was immunoSEQ multiplex PCR; TCRdb's version includes in-frame clones alone and lacks a portion of them. The table records some 97,000 clones, just over 90% of them present only once. The sample taken for sequencing was peripheral blood. These receptors originate from a man aged 50 to 59 with acute or convalescent COVID-19. The CDR3 runs from the conserved cysteine through the conserved F or W. The D gene is left open where the match is weak. Expanded clones get a size class; other rows say once, few or many, or leave the size out.

size,V,D,J,CDR3,DNA
-,TRBV4-1,-,TRBJ2-7,CASSQPGLTGYEQYF,TGCGCCAGCAGCCAACCGGGTCTGACAGGTTACGAGCAGTACTTC
-,TRBV11-2,-,TRBJ2-5,CASSFNAGKETQYF,TGTGCCAGCAGTTTTAACGCAGGGAAAGAGACCCAGTACTTC
-,TRBV6-5,TRBD1,TRBJ1-1,CASRDRVSTEAFF,TGTGCCAGCAGGGACAGGGTTTCCACTGAAGCTTTCTTT
-,TRBV28,TRBD1,TRBJ1-6,CASSATTGGFSYNSPLHF,TGTGCCAGCAGTGCCACCACAGGGGGCTTCTCCTATAATTCACCCCTCCACTTT
once,TRBV11-2,-,TRBJ2-7,CASSNGVKVPEQYF,TGTGCCAGCAGCAATGGAGTCAAGGTCCCCGAGCAGTACTTC
-,TRBV14,-,TRBJ1-1,CASSQNAGAGTEAFF,TGTGCCAGCAGCCAAAATGCGGGGGCAGGTACTGAAGCTTTCTTT
-,TRBV6-2/TRBV6-3,TRBD1,TRBJ2-7,CASSLSGTGDVEQYF,TGTGCCAGCAGCCTATCCGGGACAGGGGATGTCGAGCAGTACTTC
-,TRBV15,TRBD2,TRBJ2-1,CATRKPGLATNEQFF,TGTGCCACCAGAAAACCGGGACTAGCGACGAATGAGCAGTTCTTC
-,TRBV4-3,-,TRBJ1-3,CASSRDIQNTIYF,TGCGCCAGCAGCCGGGACATTCAAAACACCATATATTTT
-,TRBV14,TRBD1,TRBJ2-7,CASSRTGSSYEQYF,TGTGCCAGCAGCCGGACAGGGAGCTCCTACGAGCAGTACTTC
once,TRBV6-1,TRBD1,TRBJ2-7,CASSEGTGGSYEQYF,TGTGCCAGCAGTGAAGGGACAGGGGGCTCCTACGAGCAGTACTTC
-,TRBV5-4,TRBD2,TRBJ2-7,CASSPRGGSAYEQYF,TGTGCCAGCAGCCCGAGGGGCGGGAGCGCCTACGAGCAGTACTTC
once,TRBV9,TRBD2,TRBJ2-3,CASSVGTTTDTQYF,TGTGCCAGCAGCGTCGGGACTACAACAGATACGCAGTATTTT
-,TRBV12-1,-,TRBJ2-2,CASSAYGRRYTGELFF,TGTGCCAGCAGCGCCTATGGTCGGAGGTACACCGGGGAGCTGTTTTTT
-,TRBV5-1,-,TRBJ2-1,CASSLETGSGYNEQFF,TGCGCCAGCAGCTTAGAAACAGGGTCAGGCTACAATGAGCAGTTCTTC
-,TRBV30,-,TRBJ2-3,CAWTRLEDTQYF,TGTGCCTGGACCAGGTTGGAAGATACGCAGTATTTT
-,TRBV5-8,-,TRBJ1-1,CASPGGSPTMNTEAFF,TGTGCCAGCCCCGGCGGATCACCCACGATGAACACTGAAGCTTTCTTT
-,TRBV27,TRBD1,TRBJ1-4,CASSPTGEGTNEKLFF,TGTGCCAGCAGTCCGACAGGGGAGGGGACTAATGAAAAACTGTTTTTT
-,TRBV14,-,TRBJ1-5,CASSQVRPQHF,TGTGCCAGCAGCCAAGTGCGGCCCCAGCATTTT
-,TRBV7-2,-,TRBJ1-1,CASSLGGGTEAFF,TGTGCCAGCAGCTTAGGGGGGGGAACTGAAGCTTTCTTT
once,TRBV20-1,-,TRBJ2-3,CSARRANTQYF,TGCAGTGCTAGGAGGGCCAATACGCAGTATTTT
-,TRBV12-3/TRBV12-4,-,TRBJ1-4,CAVGAGEKLFF,TGTGCGGTAGGGGCAGGGGAAAAACTGTTTTTT
once,TRBV24-1,TRBD1,TRBJ2-5,CATSLGTGGPQETQYF,TGTGCCACCAGTCTCGGGACAGGGGGCCCCCAAGAGACCCAGTACTTC
once,TRBV28,TRBD1,TRBJ1-2,CASSCEGQGCGYTF,TGTGCCAGCAGTTGTGAGGGACAGGGCTGTGGCTACACCTTC
-,TRBV5-1,TRBD1,TRBJ1-1,CASSLTGVGTEAFF,TGCGCCAGCAGCTTGACAGGGGTGGGCACTGAAGCTTTCTTT
-,TRBV27,TRBD2,TRBJ2-1,CASSQRLAGDGIYNEQFF,TGTGCCAGCAGTCAACGACTAGCGGGAGACGGGATTTACAATGAGCAGTTCTTC
-,TRBV27,-,TRBJ1-1,CASSFGTGQTEAFF,TGTGCCAGCAGTTTCGGCACAGGGCAAACTGAAGCTTTCTTT
-,TRBV11-2,-,TRBJ1-1,CASSYGTPPPNTEAFF,TGTGCCAGCAGCTATGGGACTCCTCCGCCGAACACTGAAGCTTTCTTT
-,TRBV4-3,TRBD2,TRBJ2-1,CASSQLAGHTYNEQFF,TGCGCCAGCAGCCAACTAGCGGGGCATACCTACAATGAGCAGTTCTTC
-,TRBV24-1,-,TRBJ2-5,CATSDSIRGETQYF,TGTGCCACCAGTGACTCGATCAGGGGCGAGACCCAGTACTTC
-,TRBV3-1/TRBV3-2,TRBD2,TRBJ2-3,CASSPLAGDRTDTQYF,TGTGCCAGCAGCCCGTTAGCGGGAGACCGCACAGATACGCAGTATTTT
once,TRBV7-9,-,TRBJ2-4,CASSLGEGPKNIQYF,TGTGCCAGCAGCTTAGGTGAGGGCCCGAAAAACATTCAGTACTTC
-,TRBV24-1,-,TRBJ2-2,CATSDPRVINTGELFF,TGTGCCACCAGTGATCCCAGGGTTATCAACACCGGGGAGCTGTTTTTT
-,TRBV6-5,TRBD1,TRBJ1-2,CASNQDRLMYGYTF,TGTGCCAGCAACCAGGACAGGTTGATGTATGGCTACACCTTC
-,TRBV3-1/TRBV3-2,-,TRBJ1-1,CASSQSLNTEAFF,TGTGCCAGCAGCCAGTCCTTGAACACTGAAGCTTTCTTT
-,TRBV5-5,TRBD1,TRBJ1-5,CASSLGDSSNQPQHF,TGTGCCAGCAGCTTGGGGGACAGTAGCAATCAGCCCCAGCATTTT
-,TRBV19,TRBD2,TRBJ2-1,CASSELAGGYNEQFF,TGTGCCAGTAGTGAACTAGCGGGAGGTTACAATGAGCAGTTCTTC
-,TRBV9,-,TRBJ2-2,CASSGPPSPTSGELFF,TGTGCCAGCAGCGGGCCCCCCTCACCCACGTCCGGGGAGCTGTTTTTT
-,TRBV18,TRBD2,TRBJ2-4,CASSPERRASGALAKNIQYF,TGTGCCAGCTCACCAGAACGAAGGGCTAGCGGGGCGCTAGCCAAAAACATTCAGTACTTC
-,TRBV5-6,-,TRBJ2-3,CASSLFSSTDTQYF,TGTGCCAGCAGCTTATTCTCTAGCACAGATACGCAGTATTTT
-,TRBV5-1,-,TRBJ1-5,CASSLGSGAQPQHF,TGCGCCAGCAGCTTGGGATCAGGGGCTCAGCCCCAGCATTTT
-,TRBV6-5,-,TRBJ1-1,CASSESYTEAFF,TGTGCCAGCAGCGAGTCGTACACTGAAGCTTTCTTT
-,TRBV5-6,TRBD1,TRBJ1-2,CASRKTGVGGYTF,TGTGCCAGCAGAAAGACAGGGGTTGGTGGCTACACCTTC
-,TRBV24-1,TRBD1,TRBJ1-2,CATSERDRIRGYTF,TGTGCCACCAGTGAGAGGGACAGGATTCGTGGCTACACCTTC
-,TRBV6-2/TRBV6-3,-,TRBJ1-2,CASRPSRWPNYGYTF,TGTGCCAGCAGACCTTCCAGGTGGCCCAACTATGGCTACACCTTC
once,TRBV7-9,TRBD2,TRBJ2-7,CASSLVILLGGRAQEQYF,TGTGCCAGCAGCTTAGTCATATTGTTGGGCGGGAGGGCCCAAGAGCAGTACTTC
-,TRBV30,TRBD1,TRBJ1-6,CAWNAGTGVGNSPLHF,TGTGCCTGGAACGCCGGGACAGGGGTAGGAAATTCACCCCTCCACTTT
-,TRBV2,-,TRBJ1-1,CASSLPEDTEAFF,TGTGCCAGCAGTCTCCCAGAAGACACTGAAGCTTTCTTT
-,TRBV6-2/TRBV6-3,-,TRBJ2-7,CASSYYGGYEQYF,TGTGCCAGCAGTTATTACGGGGGCTACGAGCAGTACTTC
-,TRBV11-2,TRBD2,TRBJ2-1,CASSLPRTSGYNEQFF,TGTGCCAGCAGCTTACCCCGGACTAGCGGATACAATGAGCAGTTCTTC